These T cell receptor beta chains were read from a single sample in a study of T cell responses to AZD1222 COVID-19 vaccine. Clones were read by immunoSEQ multiplex PCR, and TCRdb kept only the in-frame ones, dropping some. This sample yields about 120,000 clones, of which approximately 85% are seen a single time; 5.5% to 8% belongs to the top ten. Material: peripheral blood, obtained on day 0 of AZD1222 vaccination. The source is an adult in good health. The CDR3 runs from the conserved cysteine through the conserved F or W. The D gene is left open where the match is weak. Size values are once, few and many counts, or a class for expanded clones, and some rows have none.

TRBJ2-1	TRBV4-1	TRBD2	-	CASSQVFRGTSDEQFF	TGCGCCAGCAGCCAAGTGTTCCGTGGGACTAGCGATGAGCAGTTCTTC
TRBJ1-1	TRBV7-6	-	-	CASSLAVGAEAFF	TGTGCCAGCAGCTTAGCTGTGGGGGCTGAAGCTTTCTTT
TRBJ2-2	TRBV10-3	TRBD1	-	CAISEPGAGGAAGGELFF	TGTGCCATCAGTGAGCCGGGGGCAGGGGGCGCGGCCGGCGGGGAGCTGTTTTTT
TRBJ1-2	TRBV28	-	-	CASSLGGALGYTF	TGTGCCAGCAGTTTAGGGGGGGCTCTTGGCTACACCTTC
TRBJ1-4	TRBV6-5	-	-	CACSPGPRRREKLFF	TGTGCCTGTTCCCCCGGGCCACGACGGAGGGAAAAACTGTTTTTT
TRBJ2-7	TRBV7-8	-	-	CASGKGGGNTAEQYF	TGTGCCAGCGGCAAGGGGGGGGGCAATACGGCCGAGCAGTACTTC
TRBJ2-3	TRBV30	-	-	CAWSTGRTDTQYF	TGTGCCTGGTCGACAGGCCGCACAGATACGCAGTATTTT
TRBJ1-3	TRBV10-3	-	-	CAISSGGSSGNTIYF	TGTGCCATCAGTTCGGGGGGTAGCTCTGGAAACACCATATATTTT
TRBJ1-5	TRBV5-4	-	-	CASGRGPNQPQHF	TGTGCCAGCGGTAGGGGCCCTAATCAGCCCCAGCATTTT
TRBJ2-2	TRBV27	-	-	CASRRHGNTGELFF	TGTGCCAGCCGCCGACACGGAAACACCGGGGAGCTGTTTTTT
TRBJ2-7	TRBV4-3	-	-	CASSQPGSYEQYF	TGCGCCAGCAGCCAACCGGGTTCCTACGAGCAGTACTTC
TRBJ2-1	TRBV25-1	TRBD2	-	CASRRGGSYNEQFF	TGTGCCAGCAGGCGGGGGGGCTCCTACAATGAGCAGTTCTTC
TRBJ1-1	TRBV19	-	once	CASSISSSNTEAFF	TGTGCCAGTAGTATTTCCTCATCGAACACTGAAGCTTTCTTT
TRBJ2-7	TRBV7-9	-	-	CASSPPTRVDSEQYF	TGTGCCAGCAGCCCACCCACCAGAGTGGATTCCGAGCAGTACTTC
TRBJ2-1	TRBV19	TRBD2	-	CASSVGLAVDEQFF	TGTGCCAGTAGTGTCGGACTAGCAGTCGATGAGCAGTTCTTC
TRBJ2-7	TRBV9	-	-	CASTLRESEQYF	TGTGCCAGCACCCTAAGGGAGAGCGAGCAGTACTTC
TRBJ1-2	TRBV9	-	-	CASSVDGKSRYTF	TGTGCCAGCAGCGTAGACGGGAAGAGTCGCTACACCTTC
TRBJ2-5	TRBV2	TRBD2	-	CASRGSSGGRRETQYF	TGTGCCAGCAGGGGATCTAGCGGGGGCCGCCGAGAGACCCAGTACTTC
TRBJ1-6	TRBV28	-	-	CASRPGDPNSPLHF	TGTGCCAGCAGGCCGGGAGACCCAAATTCACCCCTCCACTTT
TRBJ2-7	TRBV21-1	-	-	CASSKREGDRYEQYF	TGTGCCAGCAGCAAAAGGGAAGGGGATCGATACGAGCAGTACTTC
TRBJ2-7	TRBV10-2	-	-	CASSELQFYEQYF	TGCGCCAGCAGTGAACTACAGTTCTACGAGCAGTACTTC
TRBJ2-1	TRBV5-1	TRBD2	once	CASSLAGGTYNEQFF	TGCGCCAGCAGCTTAGCGGGGGGAACCTACAATGAGCAGTTCTTC
TRBJ2-5	TRBV7-2	-	few	CASSLFPRNTQETQYF	TGTGCCAGCAGCTTATTCCCTAGAAACACACAAGAGACCCAGTACTTC
TRBJ2-3	TRBV6-4	TRBD2	few	CASSDGGGGADTQYF	TGTGCCAGCAGTGACGGTGGCGGGGGGGCAGATACGCAGTATTTT
TRBJ1-6	TRBV11-2	-	-	CASSLSGSPLHF	TGTGCCAGCAGCTTATCGGGTTCACCCCTCCACTTT
TRBJ1-1	TRBV5-4	TRBD1	-	CASTTLPGQKNTEAFF	TGTGCCAGCACCACCCTACCGGGACAGAAGAACACTGAAGCTTTCTTT
TRBJ2-2	TRBV5-4	-	few	CASSLADRHTGELFF	TGTGCCAGCAGCTTGGCCGACCGCCACACCGGGGAGCTGTTTTTT
TRBJ2-7	TRBV2	-	-	CASNVGPYEQYF	TGTGCCAGCAACGTGGGTCCCTACGAGCAGTACTTC
TRBJ2-3	TRBV25-1	-	few	CASRDSDGDTQYF	TGTGCCAGCCGGGACTCCGACGGCGATACGCAGTATTTT
TRBJ1-5	TRBV30	-	once	CAWSVGTRDNQPQHF	TGTGCCTGGAGTGTAGGGACGCGGGACAATCAGCCCCAGCATTTT
TRBJ1-1	TRBV6-5	-	-	CASTQGPTEAFF	TGTGCCAGCACTCAGGGACCCACTGAAGCTTTCTTT
TRBJ2-7	TRBV28	-	-	CASSLLSGARISYEQYF	TGTGCCAGCAGTTTACTATCGGGGGCGCGAATTTCCTACGAGCAGTACTTC
TRBJ2-7	TRBV11-2	-	-	CASSLVVFYEQYF	TGTGCCAGCAGCTTAGTAGTGTTCTACGAGCAGTACTTC
TRBJ1-2	TRBV4-1	-	-	CASSQVLGGRWYGYTF	TGCGCCAGCAGCCAAGTGCTGGGGGGCAGATGGTATGGCTACACCTTC
TRBJ1-4	TRBV28	-	-	CASRFGGTEKLFF	TGTGCCAGCCGATTTGGGGGCACGGAAAAACTGTTTTTT
TRBJ1-2	TRBV9	-	-	CASSVGWTLKANYGYTF	TGTGCCAGCAGCGTAGGCTGGACACTGAAAGCTAACTATGGCTACACCTTC
TRBJ1-5	TRBV19	-	-	CASSMVSQPQHF	TGTGCCAGTAGTATGGTTTCCCAGCCCCAGCATTTT
TRBJ2-7	TRBV29-1	-	-	CSVSPGPAYEQYF	TGCAGCGTCTCTCCCGGACCTGCCTACGAGCAGTACTTC
TRBJ1-1	TRBV6-5	-	-	CASSYWTNTEAFF	TGTGCCAGCAGTTACTGGACGAACACTGAAGCTTTCTTT
TRBJ1-3	TRBV6-5	TRBD1	-	CASRRQGGGNTIYF	TGTGCCAGCAGGAGACAGGGTGGGGGAAACACCATATATTTT
TRBJ2-3	TRBV19	TRBD2	-	CASVPGAGFPPTQYF	TGTGCCAGTGTCCCGGGAGCGGGGTTTCCCCCGACGCAGTATTTT
TRBJ1-1	TRBV5-6	-	-	CASSFRPNTEAFF	TGTGCCAGCAGCTTCCGTCCGAACACTGAAGCTTTCTTT
TRBJ1-3	TRBV24-1	-	-	CATSDPSRAGNTIYF	TGTGCCACCAGTGATCCCTCCAGGGCTGGAAACACCATATATTTT
TRBJ1-4	TRBV28	-	-	CASSSHGAGLEKLFF	TGTGCCAGCAGTTCCCACGGGGCAGGGCTTGAAAAACTGTTTTTT
TRBJ2-1	TRBV30	-	-	CAWSVGEPDEQFF	TGTGCCTGGAGTGTAGGCGAGCCCGATGAGCAGTTCTTC